These T cell receptor beta chains were read from a single sample in a study of blood T cell repertoires in COVID-19. The repertoire was sequenced with immunoSEQ multiplex PCR; TCRdb's copy has only in-frame clones and lacks some. The sample lists about 350,000 clones; more than 75% were seen once. The sequenced material came from peripheral blood. These receptors were obtained from a woman between 50 and 59 years old with COVID-19, enrolled during active disease. Both conserved end residues are part of each CDR3. The D gene is left open where the match is weak. Some rows have no size entry. The others give once, few or many, or a class for an expanded clone.

D gene | J gene | clone size | V gene | CDR3 protein | CDR3 DNA
TRBD1 | TRBJ1-4 | - | TRBV12-3/TRBV12-4 | CASSPQGARLFF | TGTGCCAGCAGTCCCCAGGGGGCGCGGCTGTTTTTT
TRBD2 | TRBJ2-1 | - | TRBV2 | CASSEEGLAGVNEQFF | TGTGCCAGCAGTGAAGAAGGACTAGCGGGAGTAAATGAGCAGTTCTTC
- | TRBJ1-1 | - | TRBV10-3 | CAIREQVNTEAFF | TGTGCCATCCGTGAACAGGTGAACACTGAAGCTTTCTTT
TRBD2 | TRBJ2-3 | - | TRBV7-2 | CASSLGTSGPRAQYF | TGTGCCAGCAGCTTAGGGACTAGCGGCCCCAGGGCGCAGTATTTT
TRBD1 | TRBJ1-1 | - | TRBV19 | CASLGSGQGEKTEAFF | TGTGCCAGTTTGGGTTCCGGACAGGGGGAGAAGACTGAAGCTTTCTTT
- | TRBJ2-7 | once | TRBV10-3 | CAISEWGLGLYF | TGTGCCATCAGTGAGTGGGGACTGGGGCTTTACTTC
TRBD1 | TRBJ1-1 | - | TRBV18 | CASSTGTENTEAFF | TGTGCCAGCTCAACCGGGACAGAGAACACTGAAGCTTTCTTT
- | TRBJ1-2 | - | TRBV29-1 | CSVEEDWTYGYTF | TGCAGCGTTGAAGAGGACTGGACCTATGGCTACACCTTC
TRBD2 | TRBJ2-7 | once | TRBV6-5 | CASSYDRGVGEQYF | TGTGCCAGCAGTTACGATCGGGGGGTGGGGGAGCAGTACTTC
- | TRBJ1-4 | once | TRBV5-8 | CASSLGRVAFSTNEKLFF | TGTGCCAGCAGCTTGGGCAGGGTGGCTTTTTCAACTAATGAAAAACTGTTTTTT
- | TRBJ1-5 | - | TRBV7-2 | CASSSRLRQPQHF | TGTGCCAGCAGCTCCCGTTTGAGGCAGCCCCAGCATTTT
- | TRBJ2-1 | - | TRBV5-6 | CASSPGRRGFREQFF | TGTGCCAGCAGCCCGGGACGGCGGGGATTCAGGGAGCAGTTCTTC
TRBD1 | TRBJ2-7 | - | TRBV24-1 | CATSDMTGIEQYF | TGTGCCACCAGTGATATGACAGGGATCGAGCAGTACTTC
- | TRBJ2-1 | few | TRBV4-3 | CASSQALLVSHEQFF | TGCGCCAGCAGCCAAGCCCTCCTCGTCTCCCATGAGCAGTTCTTC
TRBD2 | TRBJ2-1 | once | TRBV25-1 | CASSGPAGGSYNEQFF | TGTGCCAGCAGTGGGCCAGCGGGAGGGTCCTACAATGAGCAGTTCTTC
TRBD2 | TRBJ2-1 | - | TRBV19 | CASSSTSGTLNEQFF | TGTGCCAGTAGTAGCACTAGCGGGACCCTCAATGAGCAGTTCTTC
- | TRBJ2-5 | - | TRBV5-1 | CASSLAPAGGRETQYF | TGCGCCAGCAGCTTGGCGCCCGCCGGGGGGCGGGAGACCCAGTACTTC
TRBD2 | TRBJ2-1 | - | TRBV5-1 | CASNPLAGGGNEQFF | TGCGCCAGCAACCCGTTGGCGGGAGGAGGCAATGAGCAGTTCTTC
TRBD2 | TRBJ2-1 | once | TRBV7-7 | CASSLRLAGGFNEQFF | TGTGCCAGCAGCCTAAGACTAGCGGGAGGGTTCAATGAGCAGTTCTTC
TRBD2 | TRBJ2-1 | - | TRBV30 | CAWSSGTSIHNEQFF | TGTGCCTGGAGCTCCGGGACTAGCATTCACAATGAGCAGTTCTTC
- | TRBJ1-1 | - | TRBV2 | CASSRRGGGTEAFF | TGTGCCAGCAGCCGAAGGGGGGGCGGCACTGAAGCTTTCTTT
TRBD2 | TRBJ2-1 | - | TRBV18 | CASSPRSSGISGNEQFF | TGTGCCAGCTCACCACGGTCTAGCGGGATTTCGGGCAATGAGCAGTTCTTC
- | TRBJ2-1 | - | TRBV4-1 | CASSQDAQNYNEQFF | TGCGCCAGCAGCCAAGACGCACAGAACTACAATGAGCAGTTCTTC
TRBD2 | TRBJ2-1 | - | TRBV29-1 | CSFATRAGGPHEQFF | TGCAGCTTCGCGACTAGGGCGGGAGGGCCCCATGAGCAGTTCTTC
TRBD1 | TRBJ2-7 | - | TRBV18 | CASSLDRAEQYF | TGTGCCAGCTCATTGGACAGGGCCGAGCAGTACTTC
- | TRBJ2-7 | - | TRBV7-8 | CASSPLERPPYEQYF | TGTGCCAGCAGCCCGCTAGAGCGGCCCCCCTACGAGCAGTACTTC
- | TRBJ2-3 | - | TRBV5-1 | CASSLAIGTGYTDTQYF | TGCGCCAGCAGCTTGGCCATCGGGACTGGCTACACAGATACGCAGTATTTT
- | TRBJ1-2 | - | TRBV7-9 | CASSLVGGLDGYTF | TGTGCCAGCAGCTTAGTCGGGGGGCTGGATGGCTACACCTTC
- | TRBJ1-6 | - | TRBV5-5 | CASSLALNNSPLHF | TGTGCCAGCAGCTTGGCTCTTAATAATTCACCCCTCCACTTT
- | TRBJ2-3 | - | TRBV25-1 | CASSGGWGADTQYF | TGTGCCAGCAGTGGGGGATGGGGGGCAGATACGCAGTATTTT
- | TRBJ2-3 | - | TRBV11-3 | CASSLGTQPTDTQYF | TGTGCCAGCAGCTTAGGGACTCAGCCCACAGATACGCAGTATTTT
- | TRBJ2-5 | - | TRBV7-7 | CASSLDWGGEETQYF | TGTGCTAGCAGCTTAGATTGGGGGGGCGAAGAGACCCAGTACTTC
TRBD1 | TRBJ1-2 | - | TRBV6-5 | CASKGQNYGYTF | TGTGCCAGCAAGGGACAGAACTATGGCTACACCTTC
TRBD2 | TRBJ2-7 | - | TRBV5-1 | CASSLGTSGISYEQYF | TGCGCCAGCAGCCTAGGGACTAGCGGGATTTCCTACGAGCAGTACTTC
TRBD1 | TRBJ2-1 | - | TRBV6-5 | CASTTDRAGTSRQFF | TGTGCCAGCACAACCGACAGGGCTGGTACGTCGCGGCAGTTCTTC
TRBD2 | TRBJ2-1 | - | TRBV12-5 | CASGLWPSGRGTYNEQFF | TGTGCTAGTGGTTTGTGGCCTAGCGGGAGAGGCACCTACAATGAGCAGTTCTTC
- | TRBJ1-5 | - | TRBV5-6 | CASSLRTDLRGLSNQPQHF | TGTGCCAGCAGCTTGAGGACAGATCTTCGGGGATTAAGCAATCAGCCCCAGCATTTT
- | TRBJ2-2 | - | TRBV6-2/TRBV6-3 | CASSERYTGELFF | TGTGCCAGCAGTGAGCGGTACACCGGGGAGCTGTTTTTT
TRBD2 | TRBJ2-3 | - | TRBV24-1 | CATSDRLAGVMGTQYF | TGTGCCACCAGTGATCGACTAGCGGGAGTGATGGGAACGCAGTATTTT
- | TRBJ2-7 | few | TRBV19 | CASKEFNEQYF | TGTGCCAGTAAGGAGTTCAACGAGCAGTACTTC
- | TRBJ1-1 | - | TRBV15 | CATSGALWTHTEAFF | TGTGCCACCAGCGGAGCCCTATGGACACACACTGAAGCTTTCTTT
TRBD1 | TRBJ1-2 | - | TRBV7-2 | CASSSGQGDYGYTF | TGTGCCAGCAGCTCGGGACAGGGGGACTATGGCTACACCTTC
TRBD2 | TRBJ2-1 | few | TRBV7-8 | CASSLAPGTSGYNEQFF | TGTGCCAGCAGCTTAGCCCCCGGGACTAGCGGATACAATGAGCAGTTCTTC